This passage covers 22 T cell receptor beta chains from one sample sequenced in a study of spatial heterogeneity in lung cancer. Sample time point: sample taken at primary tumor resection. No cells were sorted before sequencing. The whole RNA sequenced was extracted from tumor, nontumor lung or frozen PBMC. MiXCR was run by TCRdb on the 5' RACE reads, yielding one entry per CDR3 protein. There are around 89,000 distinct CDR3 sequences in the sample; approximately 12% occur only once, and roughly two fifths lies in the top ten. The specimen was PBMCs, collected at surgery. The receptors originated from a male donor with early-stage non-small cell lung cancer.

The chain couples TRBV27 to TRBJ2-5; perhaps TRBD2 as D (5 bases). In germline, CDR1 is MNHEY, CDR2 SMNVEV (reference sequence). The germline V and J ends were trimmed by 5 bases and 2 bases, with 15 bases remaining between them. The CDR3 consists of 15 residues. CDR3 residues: CASSTGIPTQETQYF. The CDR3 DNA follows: TGTGCCAGCAGTACCGGGATACCGACGCAAGAGACCCAGTACTTC.

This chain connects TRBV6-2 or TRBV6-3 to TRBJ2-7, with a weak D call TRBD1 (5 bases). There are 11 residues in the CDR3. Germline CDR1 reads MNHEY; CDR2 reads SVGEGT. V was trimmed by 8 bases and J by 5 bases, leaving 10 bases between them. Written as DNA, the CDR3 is TGTGCCAGCGGGCAGGGCCACGAGCAGTACTTC. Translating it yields CASGQGHEQYF.

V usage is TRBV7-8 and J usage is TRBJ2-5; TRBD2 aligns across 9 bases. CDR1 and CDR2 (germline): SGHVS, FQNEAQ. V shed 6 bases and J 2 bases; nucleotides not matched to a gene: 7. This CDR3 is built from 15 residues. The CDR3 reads CASSYRLAGQETQYF. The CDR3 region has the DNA TGTGCCAGCAGTTACCGGCTAGCGGGGCAAGAGACCCAGTACTTC. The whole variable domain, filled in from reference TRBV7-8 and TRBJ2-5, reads GAGVSQSPRYKVAKRGQDVALRCDPISGHVSLFWYQQALGQGPEFLTYFQNEAQLDKSGLPSDRFFAERPEGSVSTLKIQRTQQEDSAVYLCASSYRLAGQETQYFGPGTRLLVL.

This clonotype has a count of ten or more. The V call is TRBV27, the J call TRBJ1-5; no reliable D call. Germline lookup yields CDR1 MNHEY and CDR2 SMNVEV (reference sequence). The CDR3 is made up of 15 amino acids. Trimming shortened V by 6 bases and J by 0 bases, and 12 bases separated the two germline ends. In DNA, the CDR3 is TGTGCCAGCAGCCCCGTTCACCCTAGCAATCAGCCCCAGCATTTT. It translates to CASSPVHPSNQPQHF.

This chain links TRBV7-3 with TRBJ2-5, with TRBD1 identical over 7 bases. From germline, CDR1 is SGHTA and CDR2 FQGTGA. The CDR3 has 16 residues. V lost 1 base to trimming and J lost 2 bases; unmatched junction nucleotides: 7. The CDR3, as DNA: TGTGCCAGCAGCTTAAGGGACAGTGGGGCTCAAGAGACCCAGTACTTC. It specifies CASSLRDSGAQETQYF.

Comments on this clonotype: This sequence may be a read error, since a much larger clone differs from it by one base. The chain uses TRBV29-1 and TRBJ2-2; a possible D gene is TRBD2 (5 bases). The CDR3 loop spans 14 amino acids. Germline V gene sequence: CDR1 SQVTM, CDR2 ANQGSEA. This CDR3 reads CSVEMGPRTGEPFF. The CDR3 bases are TGCAGCGTTGAAATGGGCCCAAGGACCGGGGAGCCGTTTTTT.

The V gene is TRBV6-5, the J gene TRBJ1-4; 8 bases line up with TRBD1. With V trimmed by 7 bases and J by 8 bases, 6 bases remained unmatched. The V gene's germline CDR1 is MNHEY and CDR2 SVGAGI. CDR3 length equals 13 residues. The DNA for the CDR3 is TGTGCCAGCACCTGGACAGGGAAAGAAAAACTGTTTTTT. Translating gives CASTWTGKEKLFF.

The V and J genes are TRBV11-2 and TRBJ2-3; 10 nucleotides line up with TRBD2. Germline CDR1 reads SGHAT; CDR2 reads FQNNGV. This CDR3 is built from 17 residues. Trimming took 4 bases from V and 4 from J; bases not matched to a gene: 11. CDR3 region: CASSSQGLAVYPDTQYF. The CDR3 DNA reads TGTGCCAGCAGCTCTCAAGGACTAGCGGTCTATCCAGATACGCAGTATTTT.

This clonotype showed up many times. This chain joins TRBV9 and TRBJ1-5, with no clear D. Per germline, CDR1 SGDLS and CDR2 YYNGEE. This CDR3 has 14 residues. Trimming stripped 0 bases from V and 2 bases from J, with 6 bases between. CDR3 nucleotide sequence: TGTGCCAGCAGCGTAGCAGGTGGCAATCAGCCCCAGCATTTT. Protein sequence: CASSVAGGNQPQHF.

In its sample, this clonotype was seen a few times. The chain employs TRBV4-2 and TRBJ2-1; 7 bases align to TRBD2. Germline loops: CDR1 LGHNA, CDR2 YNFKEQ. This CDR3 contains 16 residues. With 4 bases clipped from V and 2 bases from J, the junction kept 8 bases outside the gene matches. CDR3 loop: CASSPWASGTYNEQFF. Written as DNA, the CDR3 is TGTGCCAGCAGCCCCTGGGCTAGCGGCACCTACAATGAGCAGTTCTTC.

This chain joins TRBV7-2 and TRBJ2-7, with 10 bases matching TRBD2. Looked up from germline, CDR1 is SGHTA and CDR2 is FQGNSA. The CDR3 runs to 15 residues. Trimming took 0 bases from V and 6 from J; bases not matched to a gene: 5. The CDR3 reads CASSLAGAGGSEQYF. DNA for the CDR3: TGTGCCAGCAGCTTAGCGGGAGCGGGAGGGAGCGAGCAGTACTTC.

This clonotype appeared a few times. CDR3 nucleotides: TGTGCCAGCAGTTTACAGGGGGTATGGGACACTGAAGCTTTCTTT. Translating gives CASSLQGVWDTEAFF. V and J are TRBV12-3 or TRBV12-4 and TRBJ1-1, with 7 bases fitting TRBD1. The V gene end was trimmed by 2 bases and the J gene end by 3 bases; junction bases not matched to a gene: 6. CDR3 length: 15 residues.

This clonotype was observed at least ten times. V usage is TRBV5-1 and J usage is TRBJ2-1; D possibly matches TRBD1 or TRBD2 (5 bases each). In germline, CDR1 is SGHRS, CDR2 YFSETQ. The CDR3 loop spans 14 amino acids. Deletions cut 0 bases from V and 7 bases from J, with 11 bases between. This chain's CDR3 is CASSLGGTANEQFF. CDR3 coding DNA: TGCGCCAGCAGCTTGGGAGGGACCGCAAATGAGCAGTTCTTC.

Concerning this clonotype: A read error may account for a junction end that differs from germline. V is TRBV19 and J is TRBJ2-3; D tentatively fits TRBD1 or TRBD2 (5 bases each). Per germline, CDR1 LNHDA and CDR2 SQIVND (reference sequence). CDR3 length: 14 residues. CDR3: CASSPRALGDMQYF. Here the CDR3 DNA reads TGTGCCAGTTCTCCTCGGGCCCTGGGGGATATGCAGTATTTT.

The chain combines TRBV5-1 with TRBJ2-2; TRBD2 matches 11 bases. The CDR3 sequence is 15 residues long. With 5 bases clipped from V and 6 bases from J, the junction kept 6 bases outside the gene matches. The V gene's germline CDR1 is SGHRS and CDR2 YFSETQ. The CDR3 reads CASSGSGRAAGELFF. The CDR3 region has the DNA TGCGCCAGCAGTGGTAGCGGGAGGGCCGCCGGGGAGCTGTTTTTT.

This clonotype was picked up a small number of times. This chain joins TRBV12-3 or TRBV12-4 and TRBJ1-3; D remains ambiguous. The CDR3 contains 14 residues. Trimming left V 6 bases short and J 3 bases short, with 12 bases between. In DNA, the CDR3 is TGTGCCAGCAGACCCTTTAGAGATGGAAACACCATATATTTT. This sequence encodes CASRPFRDGNTIYF.

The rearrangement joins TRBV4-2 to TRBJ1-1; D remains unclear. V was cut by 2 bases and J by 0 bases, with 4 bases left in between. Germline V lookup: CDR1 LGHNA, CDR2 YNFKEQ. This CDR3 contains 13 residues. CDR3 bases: TGTGCCAGCAGCCAACTTATGAACACTGAAGCTTTCTTT. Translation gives CASSQLMNTEAFF.

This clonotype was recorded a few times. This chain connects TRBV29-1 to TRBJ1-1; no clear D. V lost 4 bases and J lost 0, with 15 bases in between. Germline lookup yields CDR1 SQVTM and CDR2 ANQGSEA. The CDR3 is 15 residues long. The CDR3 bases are TGCAGCGTTGGCCTTCGGCTAGGTCTGAACACTGAAGCTTTCTTT. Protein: CSVGLRLGLNTEAFF.

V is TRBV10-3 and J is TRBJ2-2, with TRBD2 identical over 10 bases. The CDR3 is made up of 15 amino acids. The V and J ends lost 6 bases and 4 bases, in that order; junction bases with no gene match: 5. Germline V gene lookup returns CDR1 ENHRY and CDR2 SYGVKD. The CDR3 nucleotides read TGTGCCATCAGCTCTAGCGGGAGTCCCACCGGGGAGCTGTTTTTT. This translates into CAISSSGSPTGELFF.

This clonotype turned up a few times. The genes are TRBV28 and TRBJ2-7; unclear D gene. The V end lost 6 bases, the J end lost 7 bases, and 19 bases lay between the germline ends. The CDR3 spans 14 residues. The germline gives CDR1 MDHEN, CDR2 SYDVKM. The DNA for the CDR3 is TGTGCCAGCAGCTCTCCAGGAAGGGCCGGGGAGCAGTACTTC. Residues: CASSSPGRAGEQYF. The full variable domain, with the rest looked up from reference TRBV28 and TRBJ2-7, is DVKVTQSSRYLVKRTGEKVFLECVQDMDHENMFWYRQDPGLGLRLIYFSYDVKMKEKGDIPEGYSVSREKKERFSLILESASTNQTSMYLCASSSPGRAGEQYFGPGTRLTVT.

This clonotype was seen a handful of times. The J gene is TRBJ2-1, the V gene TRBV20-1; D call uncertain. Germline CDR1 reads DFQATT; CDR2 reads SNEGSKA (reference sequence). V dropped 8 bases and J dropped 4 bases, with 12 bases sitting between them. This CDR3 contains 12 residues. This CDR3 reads CSLSSSYNEQFF. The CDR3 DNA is TGCAGTTTAAGTTCTTCTTACAATGAGCAGTTCTTC.

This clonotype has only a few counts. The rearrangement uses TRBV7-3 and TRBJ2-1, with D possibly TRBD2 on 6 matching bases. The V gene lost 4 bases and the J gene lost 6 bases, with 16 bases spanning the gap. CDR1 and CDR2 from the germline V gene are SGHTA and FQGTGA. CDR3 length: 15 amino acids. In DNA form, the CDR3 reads TGTGCCAGCAGCTACAAGGGAGGAATAGCCAATGAGCAGTTCTTC. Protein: CASSYKGGIANEQFF.